This T cell receptor (beta chain) was identified during a study of T cell responses to AZD1222 COVID-19 vaccine. Study-wide results and caveats: The study identified only six AZD1222 recipients as seropositive at baseline. Repertoires were obtained only post-peak T cell response. Most donors were white British, females outnumbered males, and clonal diversity was possibly underestimated.

Comments on this clone: What it binds is unknown.

TCRdb keeps only in-frame clones here, not all; method: immunoSEQ multiplex PCR. This table holds roughly 160,000 clones, around 90% found once. From germline, CDR1 is SGHRS and CDR2 YFSETQ. The V and J ends lost 0 bases and 11 bases, in that order; junction bases with no gene match: 5. The length of the CDR3 is 13 residues. Specimen: peripheral blood, collected on day 0 of AZD1222 vaccination. The receptor's source is an adult in good health. This chain connects TRBV5-1 to TRBJ2-3; 8 bases line up with TRBD2. The CDR3 nucleotides read TGCGCCAGCAGCTTGGAGGCGGGGGGCTGGCAGTATTTT. Protein: CASSLEAGGWQYF.